This T cell receptor beta chain was captured by sequencing in a study of blood T cell repertoires in COVID-19. Background on the study: The United States, Italy and Spain supplied acute and convalescent COVID-19 samples.

V dropped 1 base and J dropped 0 bases, with 6 bases sitting between them. CDR3 length equals 13 residues. CDR1 and CDR2 from the germline V gene are GTSNPN and SVGIG (reference sequence). As processed by the authors: The assay estimated nucleated cells by amplifying reference gene primers. The table came from immunoSEQ multiplex PCR; TCRdb's copy has only in-frame clones and leaves some out. V and J calls and clone size are as listed in that table; D and trimming were resolved from the DNA. The sample lists about 90,000 clones, roughly four fifths occurring once. The genes are TRBV30 and TRBJ1-2; D call uncertain. The specimen was peripheral blood. This sequence was found in a human donor in a cohort sampled during active COVID-19. The CDR3 DNA reads as TGTGCCTGGAGTGGGGGAGCTAACTATGGCTACACCTTC. Residues: CAWSGGANYGYTF.